This is a list of T cell receptor beta chains from one sample in a study of blood T cells in healthy people across ages. TCRdb analysed the 5' RACE reads with MiXCR anew, one entry per CDR3 protein. The sample includes approximately 1.5 million distinct CDR3 sequences, roughly 32% of them seen just once. Sample: blood. Receptors were obtained from a woman between 25 and 40 years old in good health. Both conserved end residues are trimmed from each CDR3. Each record gives: V gene, J gene, CDR3 protein.

>TRBV20-1|TRBJ2-7
SARDRDGLYEQY
>TRBV27|TRBJ2-4
ASSRRVKEGSGSKNIQY
>TRBV27|TRBJ2-7
ASSFSRGAYSYEQY
>TRBV9|TRBJ2-1
ASSVGDREQF
>TRBV7-2|TRBJ2-1
ASSRQPYSYNEQF
>TRBV10-2|TRBJ1-4
ASRQGQQGEKLF
>TRBV29-1|TRBJ2-1
SARTGNNEQF
>TRBV4-1|TRBJ2-3
ASSQGIAGQGGRDTQY
>TRBV6-5|TRBJ2-3
ASSRSGRQY
>TRBV18|TRBJ2-1
ASSPKVGTHNEQF
>TRBV18|TRBJ2-7
ASSGAENTAEQY
>TRBV20-1|TRBJ2-7
SAQTGEQQY
>TRBV20-1|TRBJ2-1
SARDRVRYNEQF
>TRBV7-7|TRBJ2-3
ASSLTSGGDTDTQY
>TRBV3-1|TRBJ2-7
ASSPTPGTGGDEQY
>TRBV11-2|NA
ASSPERQGGLSEQY
>TRBV7-2|TRBJ2-5
ASSFPFAVQETQY
>TRBV20-1|TRBJ1-1
SASPPYRDEAF
>TRBV7-3|TRBJ2-1
ASSARGGYYNEQF
>TRBV29-1|TRBJ2-5
SVLVNLKAQY
>TRBV2|TRBJ2-5
ASLHSDRGKETQY
>TRBV6-1|TRBJ2-7
AASYEQY
>TRBV2|TRBJ1-5
ASSVPTGRAQPQH
>TRBV2|TRBJ2-7
ASNSMTGSEQY
>TRBV10-3|TRBJ1-2
AISGQPTYGYT
>TRBV5-1|TRBJ1-6
ASSHRVDSPLH
>TRBV15|TRBJ1-2
ATSSPNFGDYGYT
>TRBV12-3/TRBV12-4|TRBJ1-2
ASGPQGSYGYT
>TRBV15|TRBJ2-7
ATSGRTGTEQY
>TRBV6-6|TRBJ2-7
ASRTTRGPRHPYEQY
>TRBV11-2|TRBJ2-7
ASSLVLGPEQY
>TRBV27|TRBJ2-1
ASSLDSGRGEQF
>TRBV7-3|TRBJ2-1
ASSYVPGLAGGPDNEQF
>TRBV7-3|TRBJ1-1
ASSLTRGRNTEAF
>TRBV7-9|TRBJ2-7
ASSFTSYYEQY
>TRBV5-1|TRBJ2-1
ASSLALAGTRSYNEQF
>TRBV3-1|TRBJ2-3
ASSLSRSGGFAGTDTQY
>TRBV9|TRBJ1-6
ASRGEGQGNSPLH
>TRBV20-1|TRBJ2-7
SANDGQGGYEQY
>TRBV20-1|TRBJ1-1
SASARRNTEAF